This T cell receptor (beta chain) was observed in a study of T cell responses to AZD1222 COVID-19 vaccine (dated by TCRdb to about 2021). The study in broad terms: AZD1222 recipients whose second dose came at about 4 weeks and those whose second dose came at about 12 weeks were combined into one group, since spike-specific TCR depth and breadth did not differ between the two schedules. A total of 233 trial participants underwent TCR sequencing, of whom some 210 received two doses of AZD1222 and some 25 received two doses of the MenACWY control vaccine. Trial participants were enrolled by age into subgroups of 18-55, 56-69 and 70-plus years, and around 140, 26 and 57 TCR-sequenced participants, respectively, were included in these subgroups. The paper as a whole reports these results and caveats: Vaccine-associated CD4 TCRs spanned the whole spike protein, with dominant responses in regions 160-218 and 743-854. Only a handful of AZD1222 recipients were SARS-CoV-2 seropositive at baseline, limiting conclusions about previously exposed vaccinees. A significant rise in spike-specific TCR breadth and depth was observed after two AZD1222 doses relative to day 0 and relative to MenACWY recipients. Because no samples from the day 14 peak response were available, repertoires could be characterized only after the peak T cell response. The 56-69-year group was small, and its depth increase did not reach significance, likely because of low power. Reportedly, close to half of the unique spike-specific TCRs recognized epitopes lying outside the regions that are mutated in the B.1.351 and B.1.1.7 variants. Most participants were white British and females outnumbered males, and the authors suggested that clonal diversity may have been underestimated.

The CDR3 regions of human TCRbeta chains were analyzed by immunosequencing. Concerning the study's data processing: TCRs in the repertoires were compared against a reference library of SARS-CoV-2-specific TCRs that had been generated with the MIRA antigen-specificity platform. Breadth was defined as the fraction of unique TCRs that were SARS-CoV-2-associated. Depth was defined as the fraction of total T cells that were SARS-CoV-2-associated. Using the MIRA data, each spike-specific TCR was mapped to the spike region that the TCR reacts to and placed in a CD4 or CD8 class. Log10-transformed breadth and depth values were compared by one-way ANOVA with Sidak's multiple comparisons tests. TCRdb holds this immuneACCESS table with in-frame rearrangements only. Some clones are missing; in checked studies, unresolved V genes explain under half, and the rest has no known cause. The DNA was the basis for D and trimming; V, J and clone size are from that table. For this sample the table gives 150,000 or so clones, of which around 90% were detected only once. Around 1.5% of the sample goes to the ten largest clones.

The time point label on this specimen signifies: baseline before first vaccination. The vaccinee samples were drawn from two UK trials, COV001 and COV002, one of which was a single-blind randomized controlled phase 2/3 trial testing AZD1222 (ChAdOx1 nCoV-19) in healthy adults. For TCRbeta chain sequencing, PBMC samples from trial participants were taken at day 0 and at day 28 after the second dose. On this clone: Its antigen target is currently unknown. Base qualities are not provided; no much larger clone lies one nucleotide away.

Trimming at the junction amounts to 3 bases on V and 5 bases on J, and the germline ends lie 22 bases apart. CDR1 MNHEY and CDR2 SMNVEV are derived from the germline V gene (reference sequence). The CDR3 holds 17 amino acids from the cysteine to the phenylalanine. The sequence is cut down to CDR3 DNA, 51 bases in frame from base 1. This TCR was sampled from an adult in good health. The receptor chain draws on TRBV27 and TRBJ1-2; the D gene is perhaps TRBD1, on 5 matching bases. Here the sequenced sample was peripheral blood, taken on day 0 of AZD1222 vaccination. Read as DNA, the sequence is TGTGCCAGCAGTTTTTGCAGGTCCGGGGGGGTCCGGTATGGCTACACCTTC. Its protein reads: CASSFCRSGGVRYGYTF.